Below, 27 T cell receptor beta chains from the same sample are listed, as sequenced in a study of beta chain features in type 1 diabetes. Expressed TCRB transcripts were sequenced because the entire RNA isolate underwent reverse transcription. Here immunoSEQ multiplex PCR was the method, and the copy in TCRdb shows in-frame clones only, minus some. The sample holds 200,000 to 300,000 clones, over 12% seen once. Sequenced input: naive CD4+ T cells from blood. The receptors were sampled from a woman in her thirties or forties in good health.

The J gene is TRBJ1-2, the V gene TRBV7-9, with TRBD1 matching over 7 bases. V dropped 1 base and J dropped 7; count of bases not matched to a gene: 6. The CDR3 is 14 amino acids. Germline values: CDR1 SEHNR, CDR2 FQNEAQ (reference sequence). As DNA, the CDR3 is TGTGCCAGCAGCTTAGAGATCCAGGGGGGTGGCTACACCTTC. Amino acid sequence: CASSLEIQGGGYTF. The full variable domain, with the rest looked up from reference TRBV7-9 and TRBJ1-2, is DTGVSQNPRHKITKRGQNVTFRCDPISEHNRLYWYRQTLGQGPEFLTYFQNEAQLEKSRLLSDRFSAERPKGSFSTLEIQRTEQGDSAMYLCASSLEIQGGGYTFGSGTRLTVV.

This clone showed up just a few times. This sequence joins TRBV6-5 and TRBJ1-6, with no clear D. This CDR3 spans 15 amino acids. Germline V gene sequence: CDR1 MNHEY, CDR2 SVGAGI. Trimming shortened V by 9 bases and J by 0 bases, and 12 bases separated the two germline ends. CDR3 in DNA: TGTGCCAGTGCGCCCGGGAGCTCCTATAATTCACCCCTCCACTTT. This sequence encodes CASAPGSSYNSPLHF.

This clone was seen a few times. The chain has TRBV6-1 and TRBJ2-3, with a weak D call TRBD1 (6 bases). Trimming left V 8 bases short and J 2 bases short, with 17 bases between. CDR3 length: 15 amino acids. The germline gives CDR1 MNHNS, CDR2 SASEGT. For the CDR3, the DNA is TGTGCCAGCGCCGGGACACCGGTGCCCACAGATACGCAGTATTTT. This codes for CASAGTPVPTDTQYF.

V gene TRBV5-1 combines with J gene TRBJ1-1; D unclear. V lost 4 bases and J 4 bases, leaving 11 bases between the germline ends. The length of the CDR3 is 13 residues. Germline-derived CDR1 and CDR2 are SGHRS and YFSETQ. The CDR3 DNA reads as TGCGCCAGCAGCCCTAACGCGGGCACTGAAGCTTTCTTT. Protein product: CASSPNAGTEAFF.

This chain uses TRBV5-1 with TRBJ1-2; TRBD1 agrees at 7 bases. V lost 4 bases to trimming and J lost 2 bases; unmatched junction nucleotides: 14. CDR3 length equals 17 residues. Germline loops: CDR1 SGHRS, CDR2 YFSETQ. This CDR3 is CASSPQTGSLINYGYTF. DNA for the CDR3: TGCGCCAGCAGCCCTCAGACAGGGTCCCTCATCAACTATGGCTACACCTTC.

This rearrangement joins TRBV18 to TRBJ1-5, with D perhaps TRBD1 (6 bases). CDR3 length equals 13 residues. Looked up from germline, CDR1 is KGHSH and CDR2 is LQKENI. The V end lost 3 bases, the J end lost 5 bases, and 8 bases lay between the germline ends. Written as DNA, the CDR3 is TGTGCCAGCTCACCGGACAGAGATCAGCCCCAGCATTTT. This gives the protein CASSPDRDQPQHF.

The chain has TRBV7-8 and TRBJ1-5; no clear D gene. The V end lost 5 bases, the J end lost 0 bases, and 11 bases lay between the germline ends. This CDR3 is 15 amino acids long. Germline CDR1 and CDR2: SGHVS and FQNEAQ. In DNA form, the CDR3 reads TGTGCCAGCAGCGCGTACAGCAATAGCAATCAGCCCCAGCATTTT. It yields the protein CASSAYSNSNQPQHF.

This chain connects TRBV15 to TRBJ2-1; possible D gene TRBD2, 6 bases. This CDR3 region has 19 residues. In germline, CDR1 is LNHNV, CDR2 YYDKDF (reference sequence). The V end was cut by 5 bases, the J end by 0 bases, with 23 bases between. CDR3 loop: CATSEGLSLGGISYNEQFF. The CDR3, as DNA: TGTGCCACCAGCGAAGGGCTCTCCCTCGGGGGTATCTCCTACAATGAGCAGTTCTTC. The full variable domain, its missing parts supplied by reference TRBV15 and TRBJ2-1, is DAMVIQNPRYQVTQFGKPVTLSCSQTLNHNVMYWYQQKSSQAPKLLFHYYDKDFNNEADTPDNFQSRRPNTSFCFLDIRSPGLGDTAMYLCATSEGLSLGGISYNEQFFGPGTRLTVL.

This clone showed up just a few times. Germline is not matched at one junction end, which may reflect a read error. V and J are TRBV4-3 and TRBJ1-4; TRBD1 matches at 9 bases. CDR1 and CDR2 (germline): LGHNA, YSLEER. CDR3 length: 19 residues. CDR3 coding DNA: TGCGCCAGCAGCCAAGTCCTCGGGACAGGGTCATCAACTAGTGAAAAACTGTTTTTT. It translates to CASSQVLGTGSSTSEKLFF.

V usage is TRBV6-1 and J usage is TRBJ1-5; 10 bases are shared with TRBD1. Losses at the gene ends were 3 bases for V and 3 bases for J; bases not matched to a gene: 5. The CDR3 consists of 16 residues. The germline CDR1 and CDR2 sequences are MNHNS and SASEGT. CDR3 sequence: CASSDPGQGNNQPQHF. The CDR3 DNA reads TGTGCCAGCAGTGATCCGGGACAGGGGAACAATCAGCCCCAGCATTTT.

This chain links TRBV10-3 with TRBJ2-7; D might be TRBD1 (6 bases). This CDR3 has 12 residues. Germline V lookup: CDR1 ENHRY, CDR2 SYGVKD. Deletions cut 2 bases from V and 6 bases from J, with 8 bases between. CDR3 region: CAISEGGTEQYF. The CDR3 DNA reads as TGTGCCATCAGTGAGGGGGGCACCGAGCAGTACTTC.

A few counts support this clone. The chain links TRBV27 to TRBJ2-3; no definite D call. Trimming left V 0 bases short and J 6 bases short, with 16 bases between. This CDR3 comprises 16 residues. Germline-derived CDR1 and CDR2 are MNHEY and SMNVEV (reference sequence). The DNA of the CDR3 is TGTGCCAGCAGTTTATCGGTCGGCTCCAGGTCGGATACGCAGTATTTT. Protein sequence: CASSLSVGSRSDTQYF.

The chain links TRBV2 to TRBJ1-5, with D tentatively TRBD1 (6 bases). The V end was cut by 9 bases, the J end by 7 bases, with 16 bases between. The germline CDR1 and CDR2 sequences are SNHLY and FYNNEI. The CDR3 totals 13 residues. As DNA, the CDR3 is TGTGCCAGTACAATCAGGGGAAACCAGCCCCAGCATTTT. Its protein is CASTIRGNQPQHF. Full variable domain (remainder filled in from reference TRBV2 and TRBJ1-5): EPEVTQTPSHQVTQMGQEVILRCVPISNHLYFYWYRQILGQKVEFLVSFYNNEISEKSEIFDDQFSVERPDGSNFTLKIRSTKLEDSAMYFCASTIRGNQPQHFGDGTRLSIL.

The chain links TRBV5-1 to TRBJ2-1, with TRBD2 identical over 9 bases. The germline gives CDR1 SGHRS, CDR2 YFSETQ. The CDR3 has 17 amino acids. V shed 0 bases, J shed 4 bases, and the junction held 8 bases outside the gene matches. The CDR3 DNA is TGCGCCAGCAGCTTGGGCTATAGCGGGGGCCTATACAATGAGCAGTTCTTC. It encodes CASSLGYSGGLYNEQFF.

The J gene is TRBJ1-6, the V gene TRBV5-1; 9 bases align to TRBD1. V dropped 4 bases and J dropped 14; count of bases not matched to a gene: 7. The CDR3 extends over 13 amino acids. Germline V gene data show CDR1 as SGHRS and CDR2 as YFSETQ. The DNA for the CDR3 is TGCGCCAGCAGCCTGGGACAGGGTCAGGCCCTCCACTTT. Translating it yields CASSLGQGQALHF.

This clone was seen a handful of times. The rearrangement links TRBV7-9 to TRBJ1-1, with 8 bases fitting TRBD1. CDR3 length equals 15 residues. Germline assignment: CDR1 SEHNR and CDR2 FQNEAQ (reference sequence). The V and J ends lost 5 bases and 4 bases, in that order; junction bases with no gene match: 9. CDR3 DNA: TGTGCCAGCAGCACCCCGCAGGGGGCGATCACTGAAGCTTTCTTT. Translation: CASSTPQGAITEAFF.

This clone has only a few counts. The V and J genes are TRBV7-9 and TRBJ2-3; 8 bases line up with TRBD2. J lost 5 bases, V lost 5 bases, and 9 bases had no gene match. Germline V gene data show CDR1 as SEHNR and CDR2 as FQNEAQ (reference sequence). The CDR3 loop spans 15 amino acids. CDR3 DNA: TGTGCCAGCAGCCAAGCCAGCGGGGGTGGAGATACGCAGTATTTT. Its protein is CASSQASGGGDTQYF. Together with reference TRBV7-9 and TRBJ2-3, the CDR3 gives the full variable domain: DTGVSQNPRHKITKRGQNVTFRCDPISEHNRLYWYRQTLGQGPEFLTYFQNEAQLEKSRLLSDRFSAERPKGSFSTLEIQRTEQGDSAMYLCASSQASGGGDTQYFGPGTRLTVL.

The V gene is TRBV10-1, the J gene TRBJ2-7; D is perhaps TRBD2 (5 bases). V was shortened by 7 bases and J by 7 bases, with 17 bases between the two germline ends. Germline V gene sequence: CDR1 WNHNN, CDR2 SYGVQD (reference sequence). This CDR3 region has 13 residues. CDR3 sequence (DNA): TGCGCCAGCAACCCCTATATCCGAGGGGAGCAGTACTTC. Its protein product is CASNPYIRGEQYF.

This clone was observed a handful of times. CDR3 coding DNA: TGTGCCAGCAGCCAACTTCGGGGGACTAGCAGGGAAGAGACCCAGTACTTC. Protein: CASSQLRGTSREETQYF. The chain joins TRBV14 to TRBJ2-5; TRBD2 matches 9 bases. From germline, CDR1 is SGHDN and CDR2 FVKESK. The ends lost 2 bases at V and 3 bases at J; junction bases unmatched: 10. The length of the CDR3 is 17 residues. Supplemented by reference TRBV14 and TRBJ2-5, the full variable domain reads EAGVTQFPSHSVIEKGQTVTLRCDPISGHDNLYWYRRVMGKEIKFLLHFVKESKQDESGMPNNRFLAERTGGTYSTLKVQPAELEDSGVYFCASSQLRGTSREETQYFGPGTRLLVL.

The chain combines TRBV19 with TRBJ1-6; 8 nucleotides line up with TRBD1. This CDR3 comprises 15 residues. CDR1 and CDR2 (germline): LNHDA, SQIVND (reference sequence). The J segment lost 11 bases and the V segment lost 8 bases, leaving 14 bases of the junction unmatched. The CDR3 DNA reads TGTGCCAGTTCCTTAAAGAGTTGGACAGGGACACCCCTCCACTTT. Protein sequence: CASSLKSWTGTPLHF. Full variable domain (remainder filled in from reference TRBV19 and TRBJ1-6): DGGITQSPKYLFRKEGQNVTLSCEQNLNHDAMYWYRQDPGQGLRLIYYSQIVNDFQKGDIAEGYSVSREKKESFPLTVTSAQKNPTAFYLCASSLKSWTGTPLHFGNGTRLTVT.

This clone showed up just a few times. The CDR3 DNA follows: TGCGCCAGCAGCTTAAAAGCAGGGGAGACCCAGTACTTC. It translates to CASSLKAGETQYF. This chain connects TRBV5-1 to TRBJ2-5; a weak D match, TRBD1 (5 bases). Germline assignment: CDR1 SGHRS and CDR2 YFSETQ. The CDR3 sequence is 13 residues long. Trimming cost V 2 bases and J 5 bases, with 10 bases left between them.

This clone appeared a few times. This chain joins TRBV5-6 and TRBJ1-5; D is perhaps TRBD1 (6 bases). The CDR3 extends over 15 amino acids. Germline lookup yields CDR1 SGHDT and CDR2 YYEEEE. The V and J ends lost 1 base and 0 bases respectively, with 8 bases between them. CDR3 bases: TGTGCCAGCAGCTTGTGGGGGCCTAGCAATCAGCCCCAGCATTTT. Amino acids: CASSLWGPSNQPQHF.

The chain employs TRBV11-2 and TRBJ1-3; 7 nucleotides agree with TRBD1. Per the germline V gene, CDR1 is SGHAT and CDR2 is FQNNGV. The CDR3 totals 14 residues. V dropped 3 bases and J dropped 5; count of bases not matched to a gene: 4. CDR3 DNA: TGTGCCAGCAGCTTGGCCAGGGGGAGAAACACCATATATTTT. This codes for CASSLARGRNTIYF.

The CDR3: CASKPGSGETGELFF. The CDR3 nucleotides read TGCGCCAGCAAGCCGGGTAGCGGAGAGACCGGGGAGCTGTTTTTT. The chain is built from TRBV5-1 and TRBJ2-2; D is perhaps TRBD2 (6 bases). CDR3 length: 15 amino acids. Germline CDR1 and CDR2: SGHRS and YFSETQ. The V and J ends lost 6 bases and 5 bases respectively, with 17 bases between them.

Only a few counts were recorded for this clone. J is TRBJ2-5 and V is TRBV14; TRBD2 is a possible D gene (6 bases). CDR1 and CDR2 from the germline V gene are SGHDN and FVKESK. Deletions cut 2 bases from V and 5 bases from J, with 9 bases between. The CDR3 has 13 amino acids. The CDR3 nucleotides read TGTGCCAGCAGCCAACTAGCGCAGGAGACCCAGTACTTC. Translating it yields CASSQLAQETQYF.

This chain links TRBV15 with TRBJ2-1, with 7 nucleotides matching TRBD1. Germline trimming cut 5 bases from V and 8 bases from J; bases unmatched to any gene: 6. The CDR3 has 13 amino acids. Germline lookup yields CDR1 LNHNV and CDR2 YYDKDF (reference sequence). CDR3 residues: CATSYRGVHEQFF. The CDR3, as DNA: TGTGCCACCAGCTACAGGGGAGTTCATGAGCAGTTCTTC. Based on the CDR3 plus reference TRBV15 and TRBJ2-1, the full variable domain is DAMVIQNPRYQVTQFGKPVTLSCSQTLNHNVMYWYQQKSSQAPKLLFHYYDKDFNNEADTPDNFQSRRPNTSFCFLDIRSPGLGDTAMYLCATSYRGVHEQFFGPGTRLTVL.

The gene calls are TRBV18 and TRBJ1-1, with 7 bases lining up with TRBD1. J gave up 6 bases and V 4 bases, and 8 bases lay outside the gene matches. The V gene's germline CDR1 is KGHSH and CDR2 LQKENI. The CDR3 extends over 14 amino acids. In DNA, the CDR3 is TGTGCCAGCTCACAGACAGGGAAAGGCGCTGAAGCTTTCTTT. It translates to CASSQTGKGAEAFF.